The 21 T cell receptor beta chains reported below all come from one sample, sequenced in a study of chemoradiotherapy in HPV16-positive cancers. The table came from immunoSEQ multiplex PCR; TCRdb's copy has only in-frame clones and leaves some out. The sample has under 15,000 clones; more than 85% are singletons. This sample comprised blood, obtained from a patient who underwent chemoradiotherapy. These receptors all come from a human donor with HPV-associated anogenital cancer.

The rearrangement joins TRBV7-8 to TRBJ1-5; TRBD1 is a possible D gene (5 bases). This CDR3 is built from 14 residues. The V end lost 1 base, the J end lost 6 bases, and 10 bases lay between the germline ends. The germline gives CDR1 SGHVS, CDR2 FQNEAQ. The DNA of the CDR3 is TGTGCCAGCAGCTTAGGGCAGGGCGGTCAGCCCCAGCATTTT. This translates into CASSLGQGGQPQHF.

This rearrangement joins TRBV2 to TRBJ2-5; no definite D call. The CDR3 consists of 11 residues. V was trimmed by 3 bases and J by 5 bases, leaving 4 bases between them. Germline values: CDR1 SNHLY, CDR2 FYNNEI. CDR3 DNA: TGTGCCAGCAGTGAGAAGGAGACCCAGTACTTC. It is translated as CASSEKETQYF.

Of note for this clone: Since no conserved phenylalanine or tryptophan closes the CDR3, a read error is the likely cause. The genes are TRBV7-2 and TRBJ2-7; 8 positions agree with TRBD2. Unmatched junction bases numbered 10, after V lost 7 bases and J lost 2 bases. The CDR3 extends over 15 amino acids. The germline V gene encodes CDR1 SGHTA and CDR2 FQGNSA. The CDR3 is CASTEGAGVTYEQYL. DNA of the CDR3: TGTGCCAGCACGGAGGGAGCGGGGGTTACCTACGAGCAGTACCTC.

The CDR3 region has the DNA TGTGCCAGCAGTTACTCGACAGCCTATGGCTACACCTTC. It codes for CASSYSTAYGYTF. V usage is TRBV6-5 and J usage is TRBJ1-2; a weak D match, TRBD1 (5 bases). The CDR3 spans 13 residues. Deletions cut 0 bases from V and 4 bases from J, with 6 bases between. CDR1 is MNHEY, CDR2 SVGAGI, per germline.

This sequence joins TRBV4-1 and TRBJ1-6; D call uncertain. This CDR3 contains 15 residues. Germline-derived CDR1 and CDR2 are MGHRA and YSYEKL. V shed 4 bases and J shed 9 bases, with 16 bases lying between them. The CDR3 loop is CASSRVTDGLSPLHF. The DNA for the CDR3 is TGCGCCAGCAGCCGGGTTACGGACGGTCTTTCACCCCTCCACTTT.

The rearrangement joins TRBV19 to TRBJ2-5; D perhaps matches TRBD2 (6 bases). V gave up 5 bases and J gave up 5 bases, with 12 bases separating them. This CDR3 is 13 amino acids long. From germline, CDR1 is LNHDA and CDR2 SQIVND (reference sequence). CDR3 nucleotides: TGTGCCAGTAGTCTAGGAGGGGTGGAGACCCAGTACTTC. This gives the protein CASSLGGVETQYF. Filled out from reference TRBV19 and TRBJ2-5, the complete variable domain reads DGGITQSPKYLFRKEGQNVTLSCEQNLNHDAMYWYRQDPGQGLRLIYYSQIVNDFQKGDIAEGYSVSREKKESFPLTVTSAQKNPTAFYLCASSLGGVETQYFGPGTRLLVL.

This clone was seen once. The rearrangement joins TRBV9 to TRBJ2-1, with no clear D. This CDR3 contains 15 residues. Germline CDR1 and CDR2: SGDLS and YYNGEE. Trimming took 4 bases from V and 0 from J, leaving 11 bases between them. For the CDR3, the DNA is TGTGCCAGCAGCCCCGATGGCCTCTCCTACAATGAGCAGTTCTTC. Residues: CASSPDGLSYNEQFF.

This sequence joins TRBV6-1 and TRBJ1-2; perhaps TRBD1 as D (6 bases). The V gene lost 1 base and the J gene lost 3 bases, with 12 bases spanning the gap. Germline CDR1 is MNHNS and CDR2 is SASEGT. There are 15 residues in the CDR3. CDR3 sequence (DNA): TGTGCCAGCAGTGAAGGCAGGGGTTCATACTATGGCTACACCTTC. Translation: CASSEGRGSYYGYTF.

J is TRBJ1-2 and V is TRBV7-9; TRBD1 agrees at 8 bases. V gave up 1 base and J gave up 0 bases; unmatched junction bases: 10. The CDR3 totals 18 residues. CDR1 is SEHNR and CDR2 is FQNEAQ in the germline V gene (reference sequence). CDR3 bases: TGTGCCAGCAGCTTAGTGGGGAGGACAGGGCGTTCTAACTATGGCTACACCTTC. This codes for CASSLVGRTGRSNYGYTF.

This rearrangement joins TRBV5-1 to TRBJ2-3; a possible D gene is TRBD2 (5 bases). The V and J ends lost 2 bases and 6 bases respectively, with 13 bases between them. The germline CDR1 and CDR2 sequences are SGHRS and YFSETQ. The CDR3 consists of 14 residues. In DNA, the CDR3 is TGCGCCAGCAGCTTCGGCGGGTCGAGGGATACGCAGTATTTT. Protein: CASSFGGSRDTQYF.

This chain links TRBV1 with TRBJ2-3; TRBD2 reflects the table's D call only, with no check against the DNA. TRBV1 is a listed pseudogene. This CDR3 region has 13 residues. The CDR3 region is CTSSQEGRGTQYF. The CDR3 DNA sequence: TGCACCAGCAGCCAAGAGGGGCGGGGTACGCAGTATTTT.

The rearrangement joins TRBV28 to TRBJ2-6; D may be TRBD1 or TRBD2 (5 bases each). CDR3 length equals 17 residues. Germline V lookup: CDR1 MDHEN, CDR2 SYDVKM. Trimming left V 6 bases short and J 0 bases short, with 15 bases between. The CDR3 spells CASRPSGPSSGANVLTF. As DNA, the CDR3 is TGTGCCAGCAGACCTTCGGGACCCAGCTCTGGGGCCAACGTCCTGACTTTC.

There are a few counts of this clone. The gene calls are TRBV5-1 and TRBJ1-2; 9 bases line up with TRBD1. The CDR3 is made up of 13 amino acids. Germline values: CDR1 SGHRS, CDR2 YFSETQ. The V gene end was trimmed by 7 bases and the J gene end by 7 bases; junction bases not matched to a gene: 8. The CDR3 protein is CASGEQGASGYTF. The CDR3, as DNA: TGCGCCAGCGGGGAACAGGGGGCAAGTGGCTACACCTTC.

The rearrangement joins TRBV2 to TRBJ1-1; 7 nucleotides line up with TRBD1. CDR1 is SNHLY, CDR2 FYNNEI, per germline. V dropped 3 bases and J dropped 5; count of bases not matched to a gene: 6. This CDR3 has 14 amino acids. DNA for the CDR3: TGTGCCAGCAGTGAGGAGGGGGCGCGAACTGAAGCTTTCTTT. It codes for CASSEEGARTEAFF.

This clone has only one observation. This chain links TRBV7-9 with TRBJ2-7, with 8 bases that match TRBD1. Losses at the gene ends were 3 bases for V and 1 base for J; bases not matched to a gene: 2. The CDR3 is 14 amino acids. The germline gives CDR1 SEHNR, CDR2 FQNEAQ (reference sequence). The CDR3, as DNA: TGTGCCAGCAGCTTCGGACAGGGATCCTACGAGCAGTACTTC. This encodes CASSFGQGSYEQYF.

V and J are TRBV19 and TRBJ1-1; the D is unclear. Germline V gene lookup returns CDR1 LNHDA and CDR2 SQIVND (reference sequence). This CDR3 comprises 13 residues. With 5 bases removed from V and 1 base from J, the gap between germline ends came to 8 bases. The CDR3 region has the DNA TGTGCCAGTAGTCCTCGACAGAACACTGAAGCTTTCTTT. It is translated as CASSPRQNTEAFF.

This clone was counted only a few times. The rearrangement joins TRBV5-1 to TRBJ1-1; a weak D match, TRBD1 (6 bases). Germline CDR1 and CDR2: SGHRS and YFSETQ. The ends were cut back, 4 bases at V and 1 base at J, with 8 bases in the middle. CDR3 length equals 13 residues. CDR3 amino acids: CASSPTGNTEAFF. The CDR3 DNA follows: TGCGCCAGCAGCCCGACAGGGAACACTGAAGCTTTCTTT.

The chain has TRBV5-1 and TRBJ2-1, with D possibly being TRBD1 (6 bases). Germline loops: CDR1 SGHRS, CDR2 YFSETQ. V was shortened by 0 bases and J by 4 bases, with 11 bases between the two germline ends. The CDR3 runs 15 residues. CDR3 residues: CASSLGTAYYNEQFF. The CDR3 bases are TGCGCCAGCAGCTTGGGGACAGCCTATTACAATGAGCAGTTCTTC.

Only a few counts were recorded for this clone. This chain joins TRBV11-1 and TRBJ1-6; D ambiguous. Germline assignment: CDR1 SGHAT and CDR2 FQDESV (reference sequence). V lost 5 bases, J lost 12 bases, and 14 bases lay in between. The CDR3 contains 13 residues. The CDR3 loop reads CASSKRMWEPLHF. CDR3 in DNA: TGTGCCAGCAGCAAAAGGATGTGGGAACCCCTCCACTTT.

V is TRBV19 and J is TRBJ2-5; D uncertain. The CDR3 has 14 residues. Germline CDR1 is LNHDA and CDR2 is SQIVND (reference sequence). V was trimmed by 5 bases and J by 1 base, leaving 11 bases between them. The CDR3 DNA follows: TGTGCCAGTAGTCGAGCCCCGGGCCAAGAGACCCAGTACTTC. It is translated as CASSRAPGQETQYF.

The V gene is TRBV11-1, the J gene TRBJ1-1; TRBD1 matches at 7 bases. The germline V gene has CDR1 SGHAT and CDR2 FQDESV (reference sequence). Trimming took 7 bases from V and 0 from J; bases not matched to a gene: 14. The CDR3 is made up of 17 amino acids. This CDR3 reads CASTPTLDRVVNTEAFF. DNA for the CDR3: TGTGCCAGCACCCCGACCCTTGACAGGGTAGTGAACACTGAAGCTTTCTTT.